Described below is a single T cell receptor (beta chain) sequence and its context. Its antigen is not identified. The data were taken from a study of CD8+ T cells in alopecia areata. Study-wide points: Affected scalp, especially in alopecia totalis/universalis, had a higher clonality than normal scalp did.

CDR3 size: 17 residues. Trimming cost V 4 bases and J 0 bases, with 19 bases left between them. Per germline, CDR1 SGHDT and CDR2 YYEEEE. Isolated RNA was reverse transcribed into cDNA used as the sequencing template. This table comes from immunoSEQ multiplex PCR, and its TCRdb copy is limited to in-frame clones, with some not included. The sample lists about 170,000 clones, 67% seen once, with 9.5% to 12% in the top ten. The origin of this receptor is a human donor with alopecia areata. The chain joins TRBV5-6 to TRBJ1-2; D is unresolved. Sequenced material: CD8+ T cells sorted from blood, taken at week 0. CDR3 amino acids: CASSAIVAGSANYGYTF. CDR3 DNA sequence: TGTGCCAGCAGCGCGATAGTCGCGGGTTCCGCTAACTATGGCTACACCTTC.